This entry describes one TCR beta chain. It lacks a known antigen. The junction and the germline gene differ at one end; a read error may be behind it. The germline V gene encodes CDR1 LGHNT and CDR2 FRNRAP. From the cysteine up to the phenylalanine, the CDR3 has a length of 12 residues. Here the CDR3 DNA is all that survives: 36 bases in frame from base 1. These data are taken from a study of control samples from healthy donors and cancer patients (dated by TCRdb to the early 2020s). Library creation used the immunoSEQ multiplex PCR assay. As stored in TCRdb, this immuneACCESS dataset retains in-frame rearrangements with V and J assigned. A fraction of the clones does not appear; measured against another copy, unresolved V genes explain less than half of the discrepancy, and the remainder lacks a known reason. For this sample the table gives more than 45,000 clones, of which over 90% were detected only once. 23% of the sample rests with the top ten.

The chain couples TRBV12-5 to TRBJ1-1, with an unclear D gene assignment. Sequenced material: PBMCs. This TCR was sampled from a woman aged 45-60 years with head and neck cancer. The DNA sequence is TGTGCTAGTGGTCCCCAAAGCACTGAGGCTTTCTTT. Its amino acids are CASGPQSTEAFF.